Included here is one TCR beta chain sequence, with context. Other nucleotide sequences in the sample specify the same CDR3. Profiled with immunoSEQ multiplex PCR; TCRdb holds only in-frame clones, not every one. Among 900,000 to 1,200,000 clones listed, approximately 80% were seen once. This record belongs to a study of shared clonotypes between healthy human individuals. CDR3 length equals 15 residues. Trimming stripped 0 bases from V and 4 bases from J, with 11 bases between. Germline CDR1 and CDR2: SGHRS and YFSETQ. Sequencing input: memory CD4+ T cells from PBMCs. This sample's subset: CD45RA-negative fraction. This TCR was sampled from a young man in good health. Some clones in this sample may be carry-over from other donors' samples. V gene TRBV5-1 combines with J gene TRBJ1-5; possibly TRBD1 for D (5 bases). CDR3 loop: CASSLAGGVNQPQHF. CDR3 DNA sequence: TGCGCCAGCAGCTTGGCCGGGGGAGTGAATCAGCCCCAGCATTTT.